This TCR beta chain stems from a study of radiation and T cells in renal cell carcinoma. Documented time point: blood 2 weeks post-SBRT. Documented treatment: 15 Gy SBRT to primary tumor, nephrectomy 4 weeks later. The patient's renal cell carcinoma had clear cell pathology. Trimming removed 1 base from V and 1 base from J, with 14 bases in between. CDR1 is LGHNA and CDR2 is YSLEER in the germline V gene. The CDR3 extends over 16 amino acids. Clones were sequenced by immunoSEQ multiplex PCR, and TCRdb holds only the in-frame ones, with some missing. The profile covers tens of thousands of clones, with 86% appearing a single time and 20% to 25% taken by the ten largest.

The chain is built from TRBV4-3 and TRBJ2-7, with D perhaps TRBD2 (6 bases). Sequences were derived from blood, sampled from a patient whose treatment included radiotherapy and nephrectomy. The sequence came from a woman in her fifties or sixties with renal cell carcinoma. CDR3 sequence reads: CASSQAYSGASYEQYF. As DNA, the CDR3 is TGCGCCAGCAGCCAAGCCTATAGCGGAGCTTCCTACGAGCAGTACTTC.